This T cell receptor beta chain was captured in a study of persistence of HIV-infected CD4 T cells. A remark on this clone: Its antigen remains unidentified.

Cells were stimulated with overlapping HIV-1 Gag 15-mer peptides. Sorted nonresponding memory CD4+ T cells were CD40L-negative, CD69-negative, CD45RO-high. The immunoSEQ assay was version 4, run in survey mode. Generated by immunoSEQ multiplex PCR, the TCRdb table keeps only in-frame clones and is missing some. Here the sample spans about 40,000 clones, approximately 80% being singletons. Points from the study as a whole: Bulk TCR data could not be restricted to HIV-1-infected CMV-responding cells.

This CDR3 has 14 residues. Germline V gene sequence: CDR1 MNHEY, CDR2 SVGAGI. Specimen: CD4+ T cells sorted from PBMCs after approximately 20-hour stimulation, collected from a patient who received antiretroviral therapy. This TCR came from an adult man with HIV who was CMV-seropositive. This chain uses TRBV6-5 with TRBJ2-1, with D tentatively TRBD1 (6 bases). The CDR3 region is CAAGESRAYNEQFF. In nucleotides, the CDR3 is TGTGCGGCAGGGGAAAGTCGGGCCTACAATGAGCAGTTCTTC.